A selection of T cell receptor beta chains follows, all from one sample in a study of Ad26.COV2.S vaccination and SARS-CoV-2 variants. Libraries were prepared by immunoSEQ multiplex PCR; TCRdb keeps only in-frame clonotypes and omits some of them. The sample consists of about 350,000 clones, 80% to 90% of them appearing once. The sample consisted of peripheral blood, taken in a trial of Ad26.COV2.S vaccine versus placebo. The source of these receptors is a person aged 18-65 years who received the Ad26.COV2.S COVID-19 vaccine or a placebo. CDR3s include the opening cysteine and the closing phenylalanine or tryptophan. Each record gives: clone size, J gene, V gene, D gene, CDR3 protein, CDR3 DNA. D genes are given only for firm matches. Clone sizes are given selectively: once, few, many, or a class where the clone is expanded.

clone_size: few
j_call: TRBJ1-1
v_call: TRBV7-9
d_call: TRBD1
cdr3_aa: CASSQQGAGAFF
cdr3_nt: TGTGCCAGCAGTCAACAGGGGGCAGGAGCTTTCTTT

clone_size: .
j_call: TRBJ2-1
v_call: TRBV7-3
d_call: .
cdr3_aa: CASSSDSSYEQFF
cdr3_nt: TGTGCCAGCAGCTCGGACTCGAGTTATGAGCAGTTCTTC

clone_size: once
j_call: TRBJ1-1
v_call: TRBV28
d_call: .
cdr3_aa: CASSVHASVPPEAFF
cdr3_nt: TGTGCCAGCAGTGTACACGCCTCCGTCCCCCCTGAAGCTTTCTTT

clone_size: .
j_call: TRBJ2-7
v_call: TRBV12-3/TRBV12-4
d_call: .
cdr3_aa: CASSRTYEQYF
cdr3_nt: TGTGCCAGCAGCCGTACCTACGAGCAGTACTTC

clone_size: .
j_call: TRBJ1-5
v_call: TRBV28
d_call: TRBD1
cdr3_aa: CASRSGQIAGNQPQHF
cdr3_nt: TGTGCCAGCAGATCGGGACAGATAGCGGGCAATCAGCCCCAGCATTTT

clone_size: .
j_call: TRBJ2-3
v_call: TRBV5-6
d_call: .
cdr3_aa: CASSAMGGGTDTQYF
cdr3_nt: TGTGCCAGCAGCGCCATGGGGGGCGGGACAGATACGCAGTATTTT

clone_size: .
j_call: TRBJ1-6
v_call: TRBV28
d_call: .
cdr3_aa: CASRAGPRLNSPLHF
cdr3_nt: TGTGCCAGCAGGGCGGGCCCACGCCTAAATTCACCCCTCCACTTT

clone_size: .
j_call: TRBJ2-3
v_call: TRBV28
d_call: TRBD2
cdr3_aa: CASRGLAGNTDTQYF
cdr3_nt: TGTGCCAGCAGAGGGCTAGCGGGGAACACAGATACGCAGTATTTT

clone_size: .
j_call: TRBJ2-5
v_call: TRBV5-1
d_call: .
cdr3_aa: CASSIKRQPQETQYF
cdr3_nt: TGCGCCAGCAGCATCAAACGGCAGCCGCAAGAGACCCAGTACTTC

clone_size: many
j_call: TRBJ1-6
v_call: TRBV15
d_call: .
cdr3_aa: CATNPKRTFSYNSPLHF
cdr3_nt: TGTGCCACCAACCCTAAGAGGACCTTCTCCTATAATTCACCCCTCCACTTT

clone_size: .
j_call: TRBJ1-3
v_call: TRBV28
d_call: .
cdr3_aa: CASRADNGNTIYF
cdr3_nt: TGTGCCAGCAGGGCCGACAACGGAAACACCATATATTTT

clone_size: .
j_call: TRBJ1-4
v_call: TRBV7-8
d_call: TRBD1
cdr3_aa: CASSLFGTDEKLFF
cdr3_nt: TGTGCCAGCAGCTTATTCGGGACAGACGAAAAACTGTTTTTT

clone_size: .
j_call: TRBJ2-3
v_call: TRBV12-3/TRBV12-4
d_call: .
cdr3_aa: CASSLMAEDTQYF
cdr3_nt: TGTGCCAGCAGTTTGATGGCCGAGGATACGCAGTATTTT

clone_size: .
j_call: TRBJ1-5
v_call: TRBV19
d_call: .
cdr3_aa: CASSIGFGQLSNQPQHF
cdr3_nt: TGTGCCAGTAGTATAGGTTTCGGGCAGCTTAGCAATCAGCCCCAGCATTTT

clone_size: .
j_call: TRBJ1-5
v_call: TRBV30
d_call: .
cdr3_aa: CAWSVRGQINQPQHF
cdr3_nt: TGTGCCTGGAGTGTAAGGGGACAAATCAATCAGCCCCAGCATTTT

clone_size: .
j_call: TRBJ2-1
v_call: TRBV7-6
d_call: TRBD1
cdr3_aa: CASSLAASFQTGELF
cdr3_nt: TGTGCCAGCAGCTTAGCGGCGAGCTTCCAGACAGGGGAGCTCTTC

clone_size: .
j_call: TRBJ2-1
v_call: TRBV19
d_call: TRBD1
cdr3_aa: CASRSSGTGDHNEQFF
cdr3_nt: TGTGCCAGCCGATCCTCCGGGACAGGGGACCACAATGAGCAGTTCTTC

clone_size: .
j_call: TRBJ2-7
v_call: TRBV4-2
d_call: TRBD2
cdr3_aa: CASSQDLPAGGYYEQYF
cdr3_nt: TGTGCCAGCAGCCAAGATCTCCCAGCGGGAGGGTACTACGAGCAGTACTTC

clone_size: .
j_call: TRBJ2-3
v_call: TRBV14
d_call: .
cdr3_aa: CASSQVGGSTDTQYF
cdr3_nt: TGTGCCAGCAGCCAAGTTGGGGGATCCACAGATACGCAGTATTTT

clone_size: .
j_call: TRBJ2-7
v_call: TRBV4-2
d_call: .
cdr3_aa: CASSQETGRSYEQYF
cdr3_nt: TGTGCCAGCAGCCAAGAAACAGGGAGGTCCTACGAGCAGTACTTC

clone_size: .
j_call: TRBJ1-2
v_call: TRBV5-1
d_call: TRBD1
cdr3_aa: CATLLGDRGRVNYGYTF
cdr3_nt: TGCGCCACCCTACTGGGGGACAGGGGGCGCGTCAACTATGGCTACACCTTC

clone_size: once
j_call: TRBJ1-2
v_call: TRBV19
d_call: TRBD1
cdr3_aa: CASTRQGNYGYTF
cdr3_nt: TGTGCCAGTACCCGACAGGGCAACTATGGCTACACCTTC

clone_size: .
j_call: TRBJ1-1
v_call: TRBV6-2/TRBV6-3
d_call: TRBD1
cdr3_aa: CASSYGQQGLGAEAFF
cdr3_nt: TGTGCCAGCAGTTACGGCCAACAGGGGTTAGGGGCTGAAGCTTTCTTT